In its sample, the clone carrying this T cell receptor beta chain was seen a few times. The germline V gene has CDR1 SGDLS and CDR2 YYNGEE. The CDR3 has 18 amino acids. The J segment lost 3 bases and the V segment lost 0 bases, leaving 11 bases of the junction unmatched. The protocol was immunoSEQ multiplex PCR, while the TCRdb copy is restricted to in-frame clones and leaves out a portion. The sample yields roughly 35,000 clones, 80% to 90% seen once. This sample was taken from a study of T cell responses to AZD1222 COVID-19 vaccine. About the research overall: Second doses at about 4 or about 12 weeks were pooled.

This sequence originates from an adult in good health. The chain employs TRBV9 and TRBJ2-3; 9 nucleotides agree with TRBD1. The sample was peripheral blood, taken on day 0 of AZD1222 vaccination. The CDR3 is CASSVGTDRGRGTDTQYF. CDR3 DNA: TGTGCCAGCAGCGTAGGGACGGACAGGGGACGGGGTACAGATACGCAGTATTTT.